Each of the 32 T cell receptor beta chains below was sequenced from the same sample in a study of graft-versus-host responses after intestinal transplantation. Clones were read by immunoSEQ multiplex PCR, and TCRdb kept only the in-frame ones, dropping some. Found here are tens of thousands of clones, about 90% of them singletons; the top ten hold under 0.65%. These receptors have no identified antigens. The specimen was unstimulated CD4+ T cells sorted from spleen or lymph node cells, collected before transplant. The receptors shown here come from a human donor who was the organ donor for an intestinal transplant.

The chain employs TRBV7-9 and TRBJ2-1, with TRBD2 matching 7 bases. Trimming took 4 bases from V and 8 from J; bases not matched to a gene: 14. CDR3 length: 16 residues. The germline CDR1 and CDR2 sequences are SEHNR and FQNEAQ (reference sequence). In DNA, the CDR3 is TGTGCCAGCAGCTCGACCGCAGCGGGAATAATCTATGAGCAGTTCTTC. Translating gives CASSSTAAGIIYEQFF.

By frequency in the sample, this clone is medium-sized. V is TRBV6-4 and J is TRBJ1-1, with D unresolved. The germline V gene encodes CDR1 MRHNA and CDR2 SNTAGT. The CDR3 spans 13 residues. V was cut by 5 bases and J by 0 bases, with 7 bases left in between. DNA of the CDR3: TGTGCCAGCAGTTCCTACGTGAACACTGAAGCTTTCTTT. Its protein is CASSSYVNTEAFF.

The DNA of the CDR3 is TGTGCCAGCAGTTTCGGAGGGAGTCGAGAGACCCAGTACTTC. Translation gives CASSFGGSRETQYF. V and J are TRBV28 and TRBJ2-5, with a weak D call TRBD2 (6 bases). The CDR3 is made up of 14 amino acids. The V gene's germline CDR1 is MDHEN and CDR2 SYDVKM. Trimming pared 3 bases from V and 4 bases from J, leaving 12 bases between.

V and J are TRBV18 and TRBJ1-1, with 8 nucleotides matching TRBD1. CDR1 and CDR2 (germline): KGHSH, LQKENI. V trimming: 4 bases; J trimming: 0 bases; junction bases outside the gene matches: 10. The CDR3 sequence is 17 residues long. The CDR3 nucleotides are TGTGCCAGCTCACACTACAGGGGGACGGGGCTGAACACTGAAGCTTTCTTT. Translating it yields CASSHYRGTGLNTEAFF.

CDR3 in amino acids: CASSLNGRHGSYNEQFF. The DNA for the CDR3 is TGTGCCAGCAGCTTGAACGGGAGGCATGGCTCCTACAATGAGCAGTTCTTC. J is TRBJ2-1 and V is TRBV5-6; 7 bases are a match to TRBD2. The CDR3 is made up of 17 amino acids. V was clipped by 1 base and J by 0 bases; unmatched bases: 7. Germline CDR1 is SGHDT and CDR2 is YYEEEE. Filled out from reference TRBV5-6 and TRBJ2-1, the complete variable domain reads DAGVTQSPTHLIKTRGQQVTLRCSPKSGHDTVSWYQQALGQGPQFIFQYYEEEERQRGNFPDRFSGHQFPNYSSELNVNALLLGDSALYLCASSLNGRHGSYNEQFFGPGTRLTVL.

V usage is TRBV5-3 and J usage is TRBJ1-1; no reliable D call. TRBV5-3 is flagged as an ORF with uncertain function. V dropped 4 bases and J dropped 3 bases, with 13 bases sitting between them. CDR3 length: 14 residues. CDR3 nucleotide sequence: TGTGCCAGAAGCCTTGATCACAGACACACTGAAGCTTTCTTT. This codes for CARSLDHRHTEAFF.

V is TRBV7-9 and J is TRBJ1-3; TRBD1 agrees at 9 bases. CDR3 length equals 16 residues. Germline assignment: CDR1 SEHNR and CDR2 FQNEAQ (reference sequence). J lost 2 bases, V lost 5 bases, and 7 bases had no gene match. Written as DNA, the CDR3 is TGTGCCAGCAGCCTGGGGGACAGGGTGGCTGGAAACACCATATATTTT. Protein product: CASSLGDRVAGNTIYF.

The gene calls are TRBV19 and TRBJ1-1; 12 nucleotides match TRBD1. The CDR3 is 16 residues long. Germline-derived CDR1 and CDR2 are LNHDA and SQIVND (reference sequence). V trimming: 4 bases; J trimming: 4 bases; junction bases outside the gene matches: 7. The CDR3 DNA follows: TGTGCCAGTAGTACGGGACAGGGGGCGCCGGGCACTGAAGCTTTCTTT. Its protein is CASSTGQGAPGTEAFF.

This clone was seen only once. The CDR3 region has the DNA TGTGCCAGCAGTGACTACAGGGGACAGCCCCAGCATTTT. Residues: CASSDYRGQPQHF. This rearrangement joins TRBV6-1 to TRBJ1-5, with 7 bases fitting TRBD1. V shed 3 bases and J 7 bases; nucleotides not matched to a gene: 3. Per germline, CDR1 MNHNS and CDR2 SASEGT. CDR3 length: 13 amino acids.

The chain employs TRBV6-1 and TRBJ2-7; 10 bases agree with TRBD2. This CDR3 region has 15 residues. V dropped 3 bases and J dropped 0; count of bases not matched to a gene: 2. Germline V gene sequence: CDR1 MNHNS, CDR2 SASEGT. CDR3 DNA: TGTGCCAGCAGTGAGCGGACTAGCGGCTCCTACGAGCAGTACTTC. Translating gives CASSERTSGSYEQYF.

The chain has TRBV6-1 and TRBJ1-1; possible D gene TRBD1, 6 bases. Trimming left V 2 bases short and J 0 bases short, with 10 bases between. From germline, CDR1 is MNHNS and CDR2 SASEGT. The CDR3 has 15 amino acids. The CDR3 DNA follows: TGTGCCAGCAGTGAACAGGGGCGTATGAACACTGAAGCTTTCTTT. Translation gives CASSEQGRMNTEAFF.

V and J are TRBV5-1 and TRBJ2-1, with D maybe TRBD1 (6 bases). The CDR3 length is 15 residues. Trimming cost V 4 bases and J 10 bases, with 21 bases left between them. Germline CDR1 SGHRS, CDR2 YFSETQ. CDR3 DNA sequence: TGCGCCAGCAGCGAAGGCCGCAGGGGATCAGACGAGCAGTTCTTC. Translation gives CASSEGRRGSDEQFF.

The CDR3 sequence: CASSLAPVLDQPQHF. CDR3 DNA sequence: TGTGCCAGCAGCTTAGCTCCGGTCCTCGATCAGCCCCAGCATTTT. The V call is TRBV7-2, the J call TRBJ1-5; D is unresolved. V dropped 0 bases and J dropped 5 bases, with 11 bases sitting between them. The CDR3 extends over 15 amino acids. CDR1 and CDR2 from the germline V gene are SGHTA and FQGNSA.

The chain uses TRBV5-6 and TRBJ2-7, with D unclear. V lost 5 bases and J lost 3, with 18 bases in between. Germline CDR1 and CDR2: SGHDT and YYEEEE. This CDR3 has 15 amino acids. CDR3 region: CASRLSGTENYEQYF. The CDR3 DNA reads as TGTGCCAGCAGGTTAAGTGGAACAGAAAACTACGAGCAGTACTTC.

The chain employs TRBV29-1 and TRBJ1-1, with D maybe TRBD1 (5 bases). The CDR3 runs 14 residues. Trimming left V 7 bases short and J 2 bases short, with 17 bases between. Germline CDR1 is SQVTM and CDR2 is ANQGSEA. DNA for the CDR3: TGCAGCGCGGCTGCCGGGACTGCTAACACTGAAGCTTTCTTT. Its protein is CSAAAGTANTEAFF.

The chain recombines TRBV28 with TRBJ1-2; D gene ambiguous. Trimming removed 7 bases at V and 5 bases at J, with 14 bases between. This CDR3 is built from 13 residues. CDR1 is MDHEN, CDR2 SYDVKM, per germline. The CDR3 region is CASTRVFTYGYTF. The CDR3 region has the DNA TGTGCCAGCACTCGGGTGTTTACGTATGGCTACACCTTC.

The CDR3 protein is CASSVLTGTEQYF. The CDR3 DNA reads as TGTGCCAGCAGTGTCCTGACAGGAACCGAGCAGTACTTC. V and J are TRBV28 and TRBJ2-7; maybe TRBD1 (6 bases). Trimming cost V 5 bases and J 6 bases, with 14 bases left between them. The CDR3 consists of 13 residues. Germline assignment: CDR1 MDHEN and CDR2 SYDVKM.

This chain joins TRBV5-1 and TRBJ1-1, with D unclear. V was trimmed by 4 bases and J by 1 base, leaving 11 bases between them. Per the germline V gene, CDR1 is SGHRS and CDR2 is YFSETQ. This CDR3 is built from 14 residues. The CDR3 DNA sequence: TGCGCCAGCAGCCAGAATCGGGGGAACACTGAAGCTTTCTTT. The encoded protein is CASSQNRGNTEAFF.

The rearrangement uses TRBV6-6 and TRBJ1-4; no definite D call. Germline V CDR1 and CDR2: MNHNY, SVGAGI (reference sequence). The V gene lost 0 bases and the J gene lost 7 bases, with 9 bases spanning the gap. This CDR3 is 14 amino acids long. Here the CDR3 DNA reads TGTGCCAGCAGTTACTCGGGAGGGCTTGAAAAACTGTTTTTT. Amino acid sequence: CASSYSGGLEKLFF.

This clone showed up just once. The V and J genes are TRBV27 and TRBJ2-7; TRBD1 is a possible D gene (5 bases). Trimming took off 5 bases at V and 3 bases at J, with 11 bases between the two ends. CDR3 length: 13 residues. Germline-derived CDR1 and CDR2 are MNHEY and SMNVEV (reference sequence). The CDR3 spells CASSLRRVYEQYF. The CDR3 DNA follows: TGTGCCAGCAGTCTCCGCAGGGTCTACGAGCAGTACTTC.

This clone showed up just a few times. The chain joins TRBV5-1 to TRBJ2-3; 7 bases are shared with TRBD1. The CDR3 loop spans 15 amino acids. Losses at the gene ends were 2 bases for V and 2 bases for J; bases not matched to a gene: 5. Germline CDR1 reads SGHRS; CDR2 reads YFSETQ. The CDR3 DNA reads TGCGCCAGCAGCTTACAGGGGTCCGACACAGATACGCAGTATTTT. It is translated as CASSLQGSDTDTQYF.

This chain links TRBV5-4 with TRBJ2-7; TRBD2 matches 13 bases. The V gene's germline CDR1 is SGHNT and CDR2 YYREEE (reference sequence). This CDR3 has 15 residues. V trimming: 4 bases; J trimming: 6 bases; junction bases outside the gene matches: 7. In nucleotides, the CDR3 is TGTGCCAGCAGCCCCCGGACTAGCGGGAGAACCGAGCAGTACTTC. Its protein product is CASSPRTSGRTEQYF.

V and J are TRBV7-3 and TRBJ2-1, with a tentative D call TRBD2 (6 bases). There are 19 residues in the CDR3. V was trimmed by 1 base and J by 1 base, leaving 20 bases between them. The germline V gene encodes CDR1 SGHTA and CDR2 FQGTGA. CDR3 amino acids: CASSLIVSGGSVSYNEQFF. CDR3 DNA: TGTGCCAGCAGCTTAATAGTAAGTGGGGGGTCCGTATCCTACAATGAGCAGTTCTTC.

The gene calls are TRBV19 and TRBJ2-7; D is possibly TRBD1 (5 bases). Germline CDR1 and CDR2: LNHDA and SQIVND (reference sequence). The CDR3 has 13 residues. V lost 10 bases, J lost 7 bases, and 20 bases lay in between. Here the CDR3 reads CATSDTYPGEQYF. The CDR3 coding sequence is TGTGCCACTTCGGACACCTACCCCGGGGAGCAGTACTTC.

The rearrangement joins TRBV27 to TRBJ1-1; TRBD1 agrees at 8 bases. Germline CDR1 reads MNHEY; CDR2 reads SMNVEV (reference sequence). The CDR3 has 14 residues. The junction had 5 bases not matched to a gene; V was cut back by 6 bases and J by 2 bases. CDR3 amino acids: CASRNTGGNTEAFF. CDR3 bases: TGTGCCAGCAGAAATACAGGGGGTAACACTGAAGCTTTCTTT.

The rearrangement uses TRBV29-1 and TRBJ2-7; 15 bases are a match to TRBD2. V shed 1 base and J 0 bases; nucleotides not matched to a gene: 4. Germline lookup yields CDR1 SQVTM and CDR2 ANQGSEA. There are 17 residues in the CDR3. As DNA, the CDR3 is TGCAGCGTTGAAGTCGGGACTAGCGGGAGGAGCTCCTACGAGCAGTACTTC. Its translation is CSVEVGTSGRSSYEQYF.

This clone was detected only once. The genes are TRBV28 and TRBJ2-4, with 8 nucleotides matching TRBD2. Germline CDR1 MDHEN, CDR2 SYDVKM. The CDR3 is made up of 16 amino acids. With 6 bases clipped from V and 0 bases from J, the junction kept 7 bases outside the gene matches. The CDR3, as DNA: TGTGCCAGCAGCCCAGCGGGGGTGCTAGCCAAAAACATTCAGTACTTC. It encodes CASSPAGVLAKNIQYF.

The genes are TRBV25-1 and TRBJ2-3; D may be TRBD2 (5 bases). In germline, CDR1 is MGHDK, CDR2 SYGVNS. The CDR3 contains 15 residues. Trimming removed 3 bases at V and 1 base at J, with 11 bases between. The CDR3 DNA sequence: TGTGCCAGCAGTGAGGCTAGCCCTGGCACAGATACGCAGTATTTT. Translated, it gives CASSEASPGTDTQYF.

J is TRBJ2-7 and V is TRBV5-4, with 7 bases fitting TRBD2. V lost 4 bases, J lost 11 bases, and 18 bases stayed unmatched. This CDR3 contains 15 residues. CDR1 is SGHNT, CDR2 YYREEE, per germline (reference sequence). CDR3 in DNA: TGTGCCAGCAGCCCGGGGGAGCGGGGCGATACTCGGGAGTACTTC. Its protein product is CASSPGERGDTREYF.

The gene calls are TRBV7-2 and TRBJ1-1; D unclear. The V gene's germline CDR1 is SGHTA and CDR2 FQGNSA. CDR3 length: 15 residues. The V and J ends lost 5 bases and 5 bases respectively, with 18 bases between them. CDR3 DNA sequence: TGTGCCAGCAGCGCTCCGCAGGTACCGGTGACTGAAGCTTTCTTT. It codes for CASSAPQVPVTEAFF.

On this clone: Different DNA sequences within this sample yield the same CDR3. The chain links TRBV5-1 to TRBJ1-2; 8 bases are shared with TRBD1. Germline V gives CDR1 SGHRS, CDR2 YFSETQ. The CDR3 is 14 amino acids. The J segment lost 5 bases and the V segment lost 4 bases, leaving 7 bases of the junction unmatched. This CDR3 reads CASSPGQGPYGYTF. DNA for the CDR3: TGCGCCAGCAGCCCTGGACAGGGCCCTTATGGCTACACCTTC.

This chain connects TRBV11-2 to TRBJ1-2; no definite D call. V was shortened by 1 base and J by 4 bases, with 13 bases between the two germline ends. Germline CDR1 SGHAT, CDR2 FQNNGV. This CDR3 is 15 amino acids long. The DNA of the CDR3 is TGTGCCAGCAGCTTAGGCCCGGGGAGAGGCTATGGCTACACCTTC. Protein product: CASSLGPGRGYGYTF.